The present T cell receptor (beta chain) was sequenced within a study of blood T cell repertoires in COVID-19. Study as a whole: Some COVID-19 samples were acute and others convalescent; all came from the United States, Italy and Spain.

This clone was observed a handful of times. In the original analysis: Estimated nucleated cell counts came from reference gene primer amplification. The repertoire was sequenced with immunoSEQ multiplex PCR; TCRdb's copy has only in-frame clones and lacks some. That table supplies the V and J calls and clone size; D and trimming were determined from the DNA. The top ten clones hold approximately 11% of a sample with approximately 100,000 clones, roughly 80% of them seen once. V lost 3 bases to trimming and J lost 7 bases, with 6 bases between them. Germline CDR1 and CDR2: ENHRY and SYGVKD. The CDR3 covers 11 residues.

This clonotype was sampled from a woman older than 75 with acute or convalescent COVID-19. The source material was peripheral blood. This chain connects TRBV10-3 to TRBJ1-2; no clear D. Here the CDR3 reads CAISDGRGYTF. The DNA for the CDR3 is TGTGCCATCAGTGATGGGCGTGGCTACACCTTC.